This T cell receptor beta chain was obtained from a study of blood T cells in healthy people across ages (dated by TCRdb to the mid-2010s). About the full investigation: Template switching captured roughly one uniquely barcoded TCR beta cDNA molecule per two T cells in model experiments. The study measured age-related changes in TCR beta repertoire diversity using deep sequencing normalized with unique cDNA molecular identifiers. The study analyzed two additional independent replicas of 1 million unique cDNA reads from the same blood draw for two donors, one aged 18 to 30 and one aged 80 or older. The donors were divided into four age groups: young (average around 17 years), middle-aged (almost 40), aged (62) and long-lived (around 80). To avoid experimental bias, donors of different ages were spread randomly across the sequencing lanes.

Study-wide findings and limitations: Because profiling used bulk unsorted PBMCs, naive and antigen-experienced compartments could not be compared conclusively. Because donor CMV infection status was unknown, age-related changes in expanded clonotypes were potentially confounded. Estimates of total diversity based on one million sequenced T cells were regarded as lower bounds and as underestimates. As age increased, observed TCR beta diversity per million T cells dropped in a roughly linear way, and a significant reduction was already evident by age about 40. The percentage of naive T cells measured by flow cytometry correlated strongly with observed TCR beta diversity. Compared with the aged group, the long-lived group had more naive CD4+ T cells, fewer expanded clones and increased TCR diversity, suggesting age selection.

V was cut back by 5 bases and J by 13 bases, leaving a gap of 24 bases between them. The CDR3 runs 15 residues from the cysteine to the phenylalanine. Of all the DNA, just the CDR3 is kept, 45 bases in frame from base 1. According to the germline V gene, CDR1 reads KGHSH and CDR2 reads LQKENI. The roughly 39 donors, aged roughly 6 to 95 years, were systemically healthy Caucasian individuals from Russia. Each donor gave about 9.2 milliliters of peripheral blood, drawn into EDTA-treated Vacutainer tubes. Ficoll-Paque density-gradient centrifugation was used to isolate PBMCs, with at least 6 million obtained per sample. Total RNA was extracted from PBMCs with Trizol reagent, with at least 6 micrograms obtained per sample. The percentages of naive CD45RAhigh/CD27high T cells were determined by flow cytometry on a PBMC aliquot from every donor. Remarks on this clonotype: Its antigen is unknown. No base quality values were provided; no much bigger clone lies one nucleotide off.

Library prep was done by 5' RACE. The sample was run on an Illumina HiSeq 2500. A second PCR of roughly 7 to 12 cycles was performed with a sample-barcoded 5' primer and a J-beta primer mix. A template-switch 5' adaptor carrying 12 random nucleotides introduced a unique molecular identifier onto each TCR beta cDNA molecule. Each sample yielded at least 3 million CDR3-containing paired-end reads. First-strand cDNA synthesis was performed from all RNA using the Mint cDNA synthesis kit, with priming by a TRBC-specific oligonucleotide. Following uracil-DNA glycosylase treatment, a first 18-cycle PCR with universal primers M1SS and BC2_uni_R was performed on all cDNA. The original pipeline was this. For normalization, 1 million high-quality reads were randomly selected from each sample, with every read carrying a distinct molecular identifier. Reads sharing molecular identifiers were discarded rather than binned into consensus sequences. CDR3 identification, clonotype clustering and error correction used MiTCR with a Q25 quality threshold and the strictest error-elimination algorithm. A nonparametric unseen species model using Euler transformation provided a lower-bound estimate of total TCR beta diversity. The public sequencing data were trimmed at Q25 with fastp and processed into clonotypes with MiXCR by TCRdb, which kept only in-frame beta chains. Records with the same CDR3 protein are collapsed into one entry carrying the most frequent genes and DNA. The V and J calls shown here were made by TCRdb, not taken from the authors' results. The table for this sample lists around 1,600,000 distinct CDR3 sequences; 42% of them were counted only once. The ten largest clones capture less than 5% of the sample.

Sequenced: blood. This TCR came from a woman between 18 and 29 years old in good health. The chain is made from TRBV18 and TRBJ2-4; the D call could be TRBD1 or TRBD2, with each sharing 5 bases. For the CDR3, the sequence is CASSTRTSVQGEQYF. The DNA reads TGTGCCAGCTCAACGAGGACAAGCGTTCAGGGAGAGCAGTACTTC.